Sequencing of this T cell receptor beta chain was carried out in a study of blood T cell repertoires in COVID-19. About the research overall: Collection of acute and convalescent COVID-19 samples took place in the United States, Italy and Spain.

Trimming shortened V by 2 bases and J by 11 bases, and 21 bases separated the two germline ends. Germline-derived CDR1 and CDR2 are LGHNT and FRNRAP. The CDR3 runs 15 residues. Per the original data handling: Estimates of nucleated cell counts were drawn from the amplification of reference gene primers. Sequenced by immunoSEQ multiplex PCR; TCRdb stores in-frame clones only, minus some. From that table come the V and J calls and clone size; the DNA was used to work out D and trimming. The sample consists of hundreds of thousands of clones, over 75% of them appearing once. Sequences were obtained from peripheral blood. V usage is TRBV12-5 and J usage is TRBJ1-1; a possible D gene is TRBD1 (6 bases). The receptor was isolated from a man aged 50 to 60 with acute or convalescent COVID-19. The CDR3 region has the DNA TGTGCTAGTGGTTTGCACCCACAGGGAAAACAGGCGGCTTTCTTT. It yields the protein CASGLHPQGKQAAFF.